A single sample gave rise to the 4 T cell receptor beta chains below, sequenced in a study of T cell changes during pregnancy in multiple sclerosis. Using immunoSEQ multiplex PCR, the repertoire was profiled, and TCRdb retains in-frame clones only, with some absent. The sample yields under 55,000 clones, around 93% seen once. The sequences come from CD8+ T cells from peripheral blood mononuclear cells, collected after pregnancy. These receptors were taken from a female donor with multiple sclerosis, enrolled in a pregnancy study.

The rearrangement uses TRBV5-6 and TRBJ2-5; 7 nucleotides align to TRBD2. Germline assignment: CDR1 SGHDT and CDR2 YYEEEE. The CDR3 runs 14 residues. V lost 1 base, J lost 6 bases, and 6 bases stayed unmatched. CDR3 amino acids: CASSLNVGRKTQYF. CDR3 coding DNA: TGTGCCAGCAGCTTGAACGTCGGGAGGAAGACCCAGTACTTC. The complete variable domain, with remaining parts taken from reference TRBV5-6 and TRBJ2-5, reads DAGVTQSPTHLIKTRGQQVTLRCSPKSGHDTVSWYQQALGQGPQFIFQYYEEEERQRGNFPDRFSGHQFPNYSSELNVNALLLGDSALYLCASSLNVGRKTQYFGPGTRLLVL.

The CDR3 nucleotides read TGCAGCGTTAAAACGGGGGGCGACTCCTACGAGCAGTACTTC. Its translation: CSVKTGGDSYEQYF. The V call is TRBV29-1, the J call TRBJ2-7; possible D gene TRBD2, 7 bases. V lost 5 bases and J 0 bases, leaving 14 bases between the germline ends. Per germline, CDR1 SQVTM and CDR2 ANQGSEA. The CDR3 has 14 amino acids.

In DNA form, the CDR3 reads TGTGCCAGTAGTATAGATGGCGGAAGGAATGAGCAGTTCTTC. It codes for CASSIDGGRNEQFF. The chain employs TRBV19 and TRBJ2-1; D unclear. CDR3 size: 14 residues. V lost 0 bases and J lost 7, with 10 bases in between. The germline V gene has CDR1 LNHDA and CDR2 SQIVND (reference sequence).

The J gene is TRBJ2-1, the V gene TRBV9; the match to TRBD2 covers 7 bases. From germline, CDR1 is SGDLS and CDR2 YYNGEE. The V gene end was trimmed by 6 bases and the J gene end by 6 bases; junction bases not matched to a gene: 12. The CDR3 spans 15 residues. CDR3 DNA: TGTGCCAGCACCGCTGGGACGGGGGGTGGCAATGAGCAGTTCTTC. Its protein product is CASTAGTGGGNEQFF.